A selection of T cell receptor beta chains follows, all from one sample in a study of blood T cell repertoires in COVID-19. Libraries were prepared by immunoSEQ multiplex PCR; TCRdb keeps only in-frame clonotypes and omits some of them. The repertoire includes about 220,000 clones, approximately 81% of them detected once, and 3.6% sits in the top ten. Material: peripheral blood. The origin of the receptors is a woman older than 75 with acute or convalescent COVID-19. CDR3s include the opening cysteine and the closing phenylalanine or tryptophan. Each record gives: D gene, V gene, J gene, clone size, CDR3 DNA, CDR3 protein. A D gene is named only where the DNA matches it firmly. Clone size appears in some rows only: once, few, many, or a class for an expanded clone.

D: TRBD2
V: TRBV9
J: TRBJ2-1
size: .
DNA: TGTGCCAGCAGCGTATATAGCGGGGGCTACAATGAGCAGTTCTTC
CDR3: CASSVYSGGYNEQFF

D: .
V: TRBV13
J: TRBJ1-3
size: .
DNA: TGTGCCAGCAGCCTGAGCGCAGCCCCTGGAAACACCATATATTTT
CDR3: CASSLSAAPGNTIYF

D: .
V: TRBV4-1
J: TRBJ1-2
size: .
DNA: TGCGCCAGCAGCCAAGGCATCCTCAGGGATTATGGCTACACCTTC
CDR3: CASSQGILRDYGYTF

D: TRBD2
V: TRBV12-3/TRBV12-4
J: TRBJ2-5
size: .
DNA: TGTGCCAGCAGCCCCAGGCCTAGCGGGGGGCAGTACTTC
CDR3: CASSPRPSGGQYF

D: TRBD2
V: TRBV4-2
J: TRBJ2-1
size: .
DNA: TGTGCCAGCAGCCCCGGACTAGCGGGGGGCTCCTACAATGAGCAGTTCTTC
CDR3: CASSPGLAGGSYNEQFF

D: TRBD2
V: TRBV4-2
J: TRBJ2-3
size: .
DNA: TGTGCCAGCAGCCAGGCCGTAGCGGGGGGCAGAGATACGCAGTATTTT
CDR3: CASSQAVAGGRDTQYF

D: TRBD1
V: TRBV27
J: TRBJ2-1
size: .
DNA: TGTGCCAGCCGTGGAACGGGACAGCCCTACAATGAGCAGTTCTTC
CDR3: CASRGTGQPYNEQFF

D: TRBD1
V: TRBV5-4
J: TRBJ1-3
size: .
DNA: TGTGCCAGCAGCGATGACAGGGTGGGGAACACCATATATTTT
CDR3: CASSDDRVGNTIYF

D: TRBD1
V: TRBV9
J: TRBJ1-6
size: once
DNA: TGTGCCAGCAGCGCCCCGACAGGGCGTAATGACTATAATTCACCCCTCCACTTT
CDR3: CASSAPTGRNDYNSPLHF

D: TRBD1
V: TRBV5-3
J: TRBJ1-2
size: .
DNA: TGTGCCAGAAGCTTGGTCGGGACAGGGACTAACTATGGCTACACCTTC
CDR3: CARSLVGTGTNYGYTF

D: .
V: TRBV5-1
J: TRBJ2-1
size: .
DNA: TGCGCCAGCAGCCTGAATCTAGGCGAGCAGTTCTTC
CDR3: CASSLNLGEQFF

D: TRBD2
V: TRBV12-5
J: TRBJ2-3
size: .
DNA: TGTGCTAGTGGCCCAGCTAGCGGGGGGAAAGCAGATACGCAGTATTTT
CDR3: CASGPASGGKADTQYF

D: .
V: TRBV5-1
J: TRBJ1-2
size: .
DNA: TGCGCCAGCAGCTGGGAGGGCGATGGCTACACCTTC
CDR3: CASSWEGDGYTF

D: .
V: TRBV7-9
J: TRBJ2-7
size: .
DNA: TGTGCCAGCAGCCCGGAGCGGTACGAGCAGTACTTC
CDR3: CASSPERYEQYF